The sequence of this T cell receptor (beta chain) was determined in a study of relationships among human T cell subsets. Findings and limits, study-wide: Over 55% of CD8+ cytotoxic sequences came from clones with over 100 reads.

From mRNA, alpha and beta CDR3 regions were amplified using semiquantitative ARM-PCR. ARM-PCR used tagged nested gene-specific primers, then communal superprimers for exponential amplification. One entry per CDR3 protein results from TCRdb running MiXCR on the multiplex PCR reads. The table has about 15,000 distinct CDR3 sequences, about 60% seen once. V lost 2 bases to trimming and J lost 9 bases, with 17 bases between them. Germline CDR1 reads MDHEN; CDR2 reads SYDVKM. The CDR3 totals 15 residues. This clonotype was detected a few times. What it recognizes is unknown. This TCR was sampled from a man aged 35-49 years in good health. The sample consisted of total T cells sorted from blood. The rearrangement joins TRBV28 to TRBJ1-5; tentative D call: TRBD1 (5 bases). The CDR3 DNA reads as TGTGCCAGCAGTTTACCCGGTACAGGCGCCGGGCCCCAGCATTTT. Encoded protein: CASSLPGTGAGPQHF. The full variable domain, with the rest looked up from reference TRBV28 and TRBJ1-5, is DVKVTQSSRYLVKRTGEKVFLECVQDMDHENMFWYRQDPGLGLRLIYFSYDVKMKEKGDIPEGYSVSREKKERFSLILESASTNQTSMYLCASSLPGTGAGPQHFGDGTRLSIL.